Listed here are 23 T cell receptor beta chains from one sample, sequenced in a study of blood T cell repertoires in COVID-19. The assay was immunoSEQ multiplex PCR, and TCRdb's table has in-frame clones only and misses some. The data show about 62,000 clones, with 76% seen just once and over 6% held by the top ten. The sequenced material came from peripheral blood. Source of these receptors: a woman in her 50s with active or convalescent COVID-19.

CDR3 loop: CASSQDQPGPYEQYF. DNA for the CDR3: TGCGCCAGCAGCCAAGATCAGCCAGGCCCCTACGAGCAGTACTTC. The V and J genes are TRBV4-3 and TRBJ2-7; no clear D gene. The CDR3 has 15 residues. Between the trimmed V and J ends, which lost 0 bases and 2 bases, there was a span of 11 bases. In germline, CDR1 is LGHNA, CDR2 YSLEER.

The chain joins TRBV11-2 to TRBJ2-1; no definite D call. Germline CDR1 and CDR2: SGHAT and FQNNGV. There are 14 residues in the CDR3. V lost 3 bases to trimming and J lost 5 bases, with 11 bases between them. CDR3 sequence reads: CASSFQRAHNEQFF. Here the CDR3 DNA reads TGTGCCAGCAGCTTCCAGCGCGCCCACAATGAGCAGTTCTTC. The complete variable domain, with remaining parts taken from reference TRBV11-2 and TRBJ2-1, reads EAGVAQSPRYKIIEKRQSVAFWCNPISGHATLYWYQQILGQGPKLLIQFQNNGVVDDSQLPKDRFSAERLKGVDSTLKIQPAKLEDSAVYLCASSFQRAHNEQFFGPGTRLTVL.

V and J are TRBV4-1 and TRBJ2-3, with 9 bases that match TRBD2. The germline V gene encodes CDR1 MGHRA and CDR2 YSYEKL. The CDR3 covers 15 residues. The V segment lost 3 bases and the J segment 3 bases; nucleotides outside the gene matches: 4. This CDR3 is CASSHGGRATDTQYF. The CDR3 coding sequence is TGCGCCAGCAGCCACGGCGGGAGGGCAACAGATACGCAGTATTTT.

V usage is TRBV27 and J usage is TRBJ2-3; 9 bases map to TRBD2. This CDR3 has 15 residues. Germline CDR1 reads MNHEY; CDR2 reads SMNVEV (reference sequence). V was clipped by 5 bases and J by 0 bases; unmatched bases: 3. CDR3 nucleotides: TGTGCCAGCAGTCAAACTAGCGGGAGCACAGATACGCAGTATTTT. It translates to CASSQTSGSTDTQYF.

The chain employs TRBV5-1 and TRBJ2-3; 7 nucleotides align to TRBD2. The germline CDR1 and CDR2 sequences are SGHRS and YFSETQ. V gave up 2 bases and J gave up 5 bases; unmatched junction bases: 8. This CDR3 region has 15 residues. CDR3 amino acids: CASSFQGGTGDTQYF. DNA of the CDR3: TGCGCCAGCAGCTTTCAGGGAGGGACCGGAGATACGCAGTATTTT.

The chain employs TRBV6-2 or TRBV6-3 and TRBJ2-3; possibly TRBD2 for D (6 bases). Germline loops: CDR1 MNHEY, CDR2 SVGEGT. There are 15 residues in the CDR3. V lost 0 bases to trimming and J lost 0 bases, with 7 bases between them. The CDR3 loop is CASSYSGTSTDTQYF. For the CDR3, the DNA is TGTGCCAGCAGTTACTCCGGGACTAGCACAGATACGCAGTATTTT.

This clone was counted a few times. This chain links TRBV6-2 or TRBV6-3 with TRBJ1-5, with TRBD1 as a possible D gene (6 bases). The germline V gene has CDR1 MNHEY and CDR2 SVGEGT. Trimming cost V 1 base and J 4 bases, with 8 bases left between them. The CDR3 loop spans 14 amino acids. The CDR3 region is CASSYWQGNQPQHF. CDR3 DNA: TGTGCCAGCAGTTACTGGCAGGGGAATCAGCCCCAGCATTTT.

The V and J genes are TRBV10-3 and TRBJ1-1; 8 nucleotides match TRBD1. The CDR3 consists of 15 residues. Germline V gene lookup returns CDR1 ENHRY and CDR2 SYGVKD. V was pared by 5 bases and J by 4 bases, with 9 bases of the junction left unmatched. The CDR3 DNA is TGTGCCATCAGTTTTCAGGACAGGGCGGGCACTGAAGCTTTCTTT. Residues: CAISFQDRAGTEAFF.

The rearrangement uses TRBV15 and TRBJ2-3; D gene uncertain. Germline CDR1 reads LNHNV; CDR2 reads YYDKDF (reference sequence). This CDR3 has 12 amino acids. V was cut by 0 bases and J by 5 bases, with 3 bases left in between. This CDR3 reads CATSRDIDTQYF. DNA of the CDR3: TGTGCCACCAGCAGAGATATAGATACGCAGTATTTT.

The chain couples TRBV15 to TRBJ2-6; D is perhaps TRBD1 (6 bases). The CDR3 is 16 amino acids. Trimming pared 1 base from V and 0 bases from J, leaving 7 bases between. Germline CDR1 is LNHNV and CDR2 is YYDKDF (reference sequence). Written as DNA, the CDR3 is TGTGCCACCAGCAGAGGGACAGACTCTGGGGCCAACGTCCTGACTTTC. Translating gives CATSRGTDSGANVLTF.

This clone was counted a few times. The chain combines TRBV5-1 with TRBJ2-7; 9 bases agree with TRBD1. Germline V CDR1 and CDR2: SGHRS, YFSETQ. V lost 2 bases to trimming and J lost 7 bases; unmatched junction nucleotides: 4. This CDR3 comprises 13 residues. The CDR3 region is CASSFGQGREQYF. For the CDR3, the DNA is TGCGCCAGCAGCTTTGGACAGGGGAGGGAGCAGTACTTC.

The CDR3 bases are TGTGCCACCAGTGGAGGACTAGCAACAGATACGCAGTATTTT. It encodes CATSGGLATDTQYF. J is TRBJ2-3 and V is TRBV24-1; TRBD2 matches at 8 bases. The CDR3 runs to 14 residues. The junction had 3 bases not matched to a gene; V was cut back by 5 bases and J by 3 bases. CDR1 and CDR2 from the germline V gene are KGHDR and SFDVKD.

The rearrangement uses TRBV9 and TRBJ2-3, with D possibly matching TRBD2 (5 bases). The CDR3 spans 15 residues. Trimming took off 0 bases at V and 2 bases at J, with 10 bases between the two ends. The germline V gene has CDR1 SGDLS and CDR2 YYNGEE. The CDR3 reads CASSVVGSDTDTQYF. The CDR3 coding sequence is TGTGCCAGCAGCGTAGTGGGTAGCGACACAGATACGCAGTATTTT. Variable domain in full (rest from reference TRBV9 and TRBJ2-3): DSGVTQTPKHLITATGQRVTLRCSPRSGDLSVYWYQQSLDQGLQFLIQYYNGEERAKGNILERFSAQQFPDLHSELNLSSLELGDSALYFCASSVVGSDTDTQYFGPGTRLTVL.

The chain's CDR3 is CASSREPGTEAFF. CDR3 in DNA: TGTGCCAGCAGCCGCGAGCCGGGCACTGAAGCTTTCTTT. This chain uses TRBV7-9 with TRBJ1-1; D is unclear. The germline V gene has CDR1 SEHNR and CDR2 FQNEAQ (reference sequence). Trimming pared 5 bases from V and 4 bases from J, leaving 11 bases between. The CDR3 is made up of 13 amino acids.

The rearrangement joins TRBV4-3 to TRBJ2-3; 8 bases are a match to TRBD1. CDR1 LGHNA and CDR2 YSLEER come from the germline V gene. The length of the CDR3 is 19 residues. V lost 2 bases, J lost 0 bases, and 13 bases stayed unmatched. As DNA, the CDR3 is TGCGCCAGCAGCCAATCAACGCTGCAGGGGGCGGCTAGCACAGATACGCAGTATTTT. Its protein product is CASSQSTLQGAASTDTQYF.

This clone was picked up a small number of times. The chain couples TRBV30 to TRBJ1-5; D perhaps matches TRBD1 (6 bases). V was shortened by 2 bases and J by 7 bases, with 15 bases between the two germline ends. The CDR3 sequence is 14 residues long. CDR1 is GTSNPN, CDR2 SVGIG, per germline (reference sequence). This CDR3 reads CAWSTVTGKQPQHF. The DNA for the CDR3 is TGTGCCTGGAGTACCGTAACAGGGAAACAGCCCCAGCATTTT. Full variable domain (missing parts from reference TRBV30 and TRBJ1-5): SQTIHQWPATLVQPVGSPLSLECTVEGTSNPNLYWYRQAAGRGLQLLFYSVGIGQISSEVPQNLSASRPQDRQFILSSKKLLLSDSGFYLCAWSTVTGKQPQHFGDGTRLSIL.

The CDR3 protein is CASSKTSAQETQYF. The CDR3, as DNA: TGCGCCAGCAGCAAAACTAGCGCCCAAGAGACCCAGTACTTC. This chain joins TRBV5-1 and TRBJ2-5, with 7 bases matching TRBD2. Germline-derived CDR1 and CDR2 are SGHRS and YFSETQ. The CDR3 runs 14 residues. With V trimmed by 4 bases and J by 1 base, 4 bases remained unmatched. Drawing the rest from reference TRBV5-1 and TRBJ2-5, the complete variable domain is KAGVTQTPRYLIKTRGQQVTLSCSPISGHRSVSWYQQTPGQGLQFLFEYFSETQRNKGNFPGRFSGRQFSNSRSEMNVSTLELGDSALYLCASSKTSAQETQYFGPGTRLLVL.

A single count supports this clone. CDR3 protein: CASSSRQGLNTEAFF. In nucleotides, the CDR3 is TGTGCCAGCAGCTCCCGCCAGGGATTGAACACTGAAGCTTTCTTT. The chain is built from TRBV11-2 and TRBJ1-1; TRBD1 might be the D (5 bases). The CDR3 length is 15 residues. V was clipped by 4 bases and J by 0 bases, with 12 bases between them. Germline loops: CDR1 SGHAT, CDR2 FQNNGV.

The gene calls are TRBV24-1 and TRBJ2-3; 7 positions agree with TRBD2. The length of the CDR3 is 18 residues. Germline V gives CDR1 KGHDR, CDR2 SFDVKD. With 5 bases clipped from V and 1 base from J, the junction kept 14 bases outside the gene matches. The CDR3 nucleotides are TGTGCCACCAGTGTTTCAGCGAGTAGCGGGCCCGGCACAGATACGCAGTATTTT. It codes for CATSVSASSGPGTDTQYF.

The gene calls are TRBV12-2 and TRBJ1-4. TRBV12-2 is an annotated pseudogene. The CDR3 totals 14 residues. Written as DNA, the CDR3 is TGTGCAAGTCGCTTAGGGGAGGGTGAGGAAAAACTGTTTTTT. Amino acid sequence: CASRLGEGEEKLFF.

V is TRBV19 and J is TRBJ1-2; D gene ambiguous. CDR1 is LNHDA, CDR2 SQIVND, per germline (reference sequence). The CDR3 covers 12 residues. With 8 bases removed from V and 1 base from J, the gap between germline ends came to 8 bases. The CDR3 nucleotides read TGTGCCAGTTTTGAGATTAACTATGGCTACACCTTC. This codes for CASFEINYGYTF.

CDR3 coding DNA: TGCAGCGTCCAGGCGGGGACTGAAGCTTTCTTT. It yields the protein CSVQAGTEAFF. The chain employs TRBV29-1 and TRBJ1-1; D is unresolved. The CDR3 has 11 residues. With 6 bases removed from V and 5 bases from J, the gap between germline ends came to 10 bases. Per the germline V gene, CDR1 is SQVTM and CDR2 is ANQGSEA.

On this clone: Germline is not matched at one junction end, which may reflect a read error. This chain links TRBV6-6 with TRBJ2-4; 7 positions agree with TRBD1. The CDR3 runs 22 residues. CDR1 is MNHNY and CDR2 is SVGAGI in the germline V gene (reference sequence). The CDR3 here is CASSYFRWDRIMDTLAKNIQYF. CDR3 nucleotides: TGTGCCAGCAGCTACTTCCGTTGGGACAGAATAATGGACACACTAGCCAAAAACATTCAGTACTTC.